The entry that follows covers one T cell receptor beta chain sequence. Its antigen is currently unknown. This entry belongs to a study of T cell responses to AZD1222 COVID-19 vaccine. General study results and limits: The CD4 TCRs associated with vaccination extended across spike and predominated at 160-218 and 743-854.

Generated by immunoSEQ multiplex PCR, the TCRdb table keeps only in-frame clones and is missing some. The sample has about 120,000 clones, 85% to 90% seen once. The CDR3 has 16 residues. The V gene's germline CDR1 is MNHEY and CDR2 SVGEGT. Trimming took 1 base from V and 2 from J, leaving 14 bases between them. The source is an adult in good health. The specimen was peripheral blood, collected on day 0 of AZD1222 vaccination. V gene TRBV6-2 or TRBV6-3 combines with J gene TRBJ1-2; a weak D match, TRBD1 (5 bases). CDR3 loop: CASSYWESGANYGYTF. The CDR3, as DNA: TGTGCCAGCAGTTACTGGGAGTCCGGGGCCAACTATGGCTACACCTTC.